This is a list of T cell receptor beta chains from one sample in a study of T cells after yellow fever vaccination. TCRdb reanalysed the 5' RACE reads using MiXCR and keeps one entry per CDR3 protein. The sample holds about 68,000 distinct CDR3 sequences, around 7% seen once. The material was CD8+ T cells sorted from PBMCs, obtained more than 40 days after the first yellow fever vaccination. Receptor source: a man younger than 35 who received the YFV17D yellow fever vaccine. CDR3s include the opening cysteine and the closing phenylalanine or tryptophan. A D gene is named only where the DNA matches it firmly. Clone size, where shown, is once, few, many, or a class for clones that have expanded.

clone_size,j_call,d_call,v_call,cdr3_nt,cdr3_aa
many,TRBJ2-1,TRBD2,TRBV7-8,TGTGCCAGCAGCTCGTTCGATACGGGGGGGCCTTACAATGAGCAGTTCTTC,CASSSFDTGGPYNEQFF
-,TRBJ1-5,-,TRBV7-2,TGTGCCAGCAGCCCCCCAGGGGTCCCCCAGCCCCAGCATTTT,CASSPPGVPQPQHF
-,TRBJ2-7,TRBD2,TRBV4-1,TGCGCCAGCAGCCAAGGGGCTAGCGGGGTTTACGAGCAGTACTTC,CASSQGASGVYEQYF
few,TRBJ2-3,-,TRBV7-8,TGTGCCAGCAGCTTAGCGAACAGGGACACAGATACGCAGTATTTT,CASSLANRDTDTQYF
-,TRBJ2-5,TRBD1,TRBV15,TGTGCCACCAGCAGTGACAGGGGGCCGGCCCAGTACTTC,CATSSDRGPAQYF
few,TRBJ2-2,-,TRBV9,TGTGCCAGCAGCGGTTCGAGGGATTGGGAGCTGTTTTTT,CASSGSRDWELFF
many,TRBJ2-3,TRBD2,TRBV4-3,TGCGCCAGCAGCCTCACCTACCCTTTAGCGGGGGGGCGTGATACGCAGTATTTT,CASSLTYPLAGGRDTQYF
many,TRBJ1-1,-,TRBV4-3,TGCGCCAGCAGCGAACGGGGGGTCACTGAAGCTTTCTTT,CASSERGVTEAFF
-,TRBJ2-2,-,TRBV6-1,TGTGCCGCCCACCGGTTAGGCTTGGTCGGCGGGGAGCTGTTTTTT,CAAHRLGLVGGELFF
many,TRBJ1-5,TRBD1,TRBV18,TGTGCCAGCTCGCCCGACAGGGGCGCGAAAACTCAGCCCCAGCATTTT,CASSPDRGAKTQPQHF
many,TRBJ2-1,TRBD2,TRBV7-7,TGTGCCAGCAGCTTAGGGCGGGGGGGCCGCAATGAGCAGTTCTTC,CASSLGRGGRNEQFF
many,TRBJ1-2,-,TRBV15,TGTGCCACCAGCAGAGTGGATGACTATGGCTACACCTTC,CATSRVDDYGYTF
few,TRBJ2-7,-,TRBV7-9,TGTGCCAGCAGCTTAAGCACAACCACCTACGAGCAGTACTTC,CASSLSTTTYEQYF
many,TRBJ2-3,TRBD2,TRBV3-1,TGTGCCAGCAGCCAAGATCTAGCGGGGGGGCCAATCACAGATACGCAGTATTTT,CASSQDLAGGPITDTQYF
many,TRBJ1-2,-,TRBV9,TGTGCCAGCAGCGTAGAGGGGAGGGCACCCTATGGCTACACCTTC,CASSVEGRAPYGYTF
many,TRBJ2-1,-,TRBV28,TGTGCCAGCAGTCAAAGAACATACAATGAGCAGTTCTTC,CASSQRTYNEQFF
many,TRBJ2-3,-,TRBV4-1,TGCGCCAGCAGCCAAGAGGGGGGTAGGACAGATACGCAGTATTTT,CASSQEGGRTDTQYF
many,TRBJ2-2,-,TRBV7-9,TGTGCCAGCAGCCTCGGCAGGGGAATGGTAAACACCGGGGAGCTGTTTTTT,CASSLGRGMVNTGELFF
few,TRBJ2-7,-,TRBV7-2,TGTGCCAGCAGCCTGACTCGACCCTACGAGCAGTACTTC,CASSLTRPYEQYF
many,TRBJ1-5,-,TRBV28,TGTGCCAGCAGTTTATACGGTACGGTCTTTAGCAATCAGCCCCAGCATTTT,CASSLYGTVFSNQPQHF
many,TRBJ2-1,TRBD2,TRBV9,TGTGCCAGCAGCGCGGGACTAGCGGGGAACAATGAGCAGTTCTTC,CASSAGLAGNNEQFF
many,TRBJ2-2,TRBD2,TRBV6-2/TRBV6-3,TGTGCCAGCGGAAACCCAGGACTAGCGGGGAACACCGGGGAGCTGTTTTTT,CASGNPGLAGNTGELFF
many,TRBJ2-7,-,TRBV5-8,TGTGCCAGCAGCCGGGTTCGGGGGTCCTACGAGCAGTACTTC,CASSRVRGSYEQYF
-,TRBJ1-2,-,TRBV4-1,TGCGCCAGCAGCCAAGGACGGCTCTATGGCTACACCTTC,CASSQGRLYGYTF
many,TRBJ1-1,-,TRBV12-5,TGTGCTAGTGGCCGTCTTAATGGGATGAACACTGAAGCTTTCTTT,CASGRLNGMNTEAFF
few,TRBJ1-6,-,TRBV12-3/TRBV12-4,TGTGCCAGCAGTTCGGCCGGGGAGAATTCACCCCTCCACTTT,CASSSAGENSPLHF
few,TRBJ1-1,-,TRBV7-2,TGTGCCAGCAGCTTGCACACTTGGGCAGGAGGAACTGAAGCTTTCTTT,CASSLHTWAGGTEAFF
many,TRBJ2-5,-,TRBV5-1,TGCGCCAGCAGCTTGGCAGTTGCGGGAGAGACCCAGTACTTC,CASSLAVAGETQYF
-,TRBJ2-5,-,TRBV29-1,TGCAGCGTTGAAGAAGCGGGCCAGGCGACAGAGACCCAGTACTTC,CSVEEAGQATETQYF
many,TRBJ1-3,-,TRBV4-1,TGCGCCAGCAGCCAGGCCACCGGCTCTGGAAACACCATATATTTT,CASSQATGSGNTIYF
few,TRBJ2-5,-,TRBV14,TGTGCCAGCAGCCCTCTCCCAGCAGGGCAAGAGACCCAGTACTTC,CASSPLPAGQETQYF
-,TRBJ1-1,-,TRBV9,TGTGCCAGCAGCGTAGTGAGGGCGGGCACTGAAGCTTTCTTT,CASSVVRAGTEAFF
-,TRBJ1-1,-,TRBV6-5,TGTGCCAGCAGTTCACGGCCCACGCCTCCTGAAGCTTTCTTT,CASSSRPTPPEAFF
-,TRBJ2-6,TRBD2,TRBV5-1,TGCGCCAGCAGCTTGTACCCGGGGGGGTCTGGGGCCAACGTCCTGACTTTC,CASSLYPGGSGANVLTF
-,TRBJ1-2,-,TRBV24-1,TGTGCCACCAGTGACCGGACAGTCAACTATGGCTACACCTTC,CATSDRTVNYGYTF
many,TRBJ2-1,-,TRBV11-1,TGTGCCAGCAGCCCGGGTTCGTATCCGTCGAGCTCCTACAATGAGCAGTTCTTC,CASSPGSYPSSSYNEQFF
many,TRBJ2-1,-,TRBV19,TGTGCCAGTAGTGTCCGGGACAAGCGGGGCAATGAGCAGTTCTTC,CASSVRDKRGNEQFF
many,TRBJ1-1,-,TRBV28,TGTGCCAGCAGCACATTCTGGGGCCCCATGAACACTGAAGCTTTCTTT,CASSTFWGPMNTEAFF
-,TRBJ1-1,-,TRBV7-8,TGTGCCAGCAGCGCCGACAGCATGAACACTGAAGCTTTCTTT,CASSADSMNTEAFF
many,TRBJ1-1,-,TRBV4-2,TGTGCCAGCAGCCTCAGACCCAACACTGAAGCTTTCTTT,CASSLRPNTEAFF
many,TRBJ1-1,-,TRBV5-1,TGCGCCAGCAGCTTGGCCGACATGAGATTAACTGAAGCTTTCTTT,CASSLADMRLTEAFF
-,TRBJ2-2,TRBD2,TRBV7-2,TGTGCCAGCAGCTTTGGTGCGGGGGAGGGCGGGGAGCTGTTTTTT,CASSFGAGEGGELFF
few,TRBJ2-5,-,TRBV4-3,TGCGCCAGCAGCCATATTTTAGGGTCACAAGAGACCCAGTACTTC,CASSHILGSQETQYF
few,TRBJ2-7,-,TRBV7-8,TGTGCCAGCAGCTTAGAGACCACGAGCTCCTACGAGCAGTACTTC,CASSLETTSSYEQYF
few,TRBJ2-5,-,TRBV21-1,TGTGCCAGCAGCAAAGGTGCAGGGTTGGGGATCCAAGAGACCCAGTACTTC,CASSKGAGLGIQETQYF
-,TRBJ1-1,-,TRBV29-1,TGCAGCGCCGCCCGAGGGGGGACCGCTTTCTTT,CSAARGGTAFF
few,TRBJ1-2,-,TRBV6-5,TGTGCCAGCAGGAGACTGGACTATGGCTACACCTTC,CASRRLDYGYTF
many,TRBJ1-1,-,TRBV6-2/TRBV6-3,TGTGCCAGCAGCTATGGGGTGGACACTGAAGCTTTCTTT,CASSYGVDTEAFF